Listed here are 8 T cell receptor beta chains from one sample, sequenced in a study of T cell repertoires in cytomegalovirus infection. TCRdb reanalysed the reads using MiXCR and keeps one entry per CDR3 protein. Here the sample spans about 700,000 distinct CDR3 sequences, around a third being singletons. No antigen has been assigned to these receptors. Sample: cultured PBMCs, taken from culture after CMV antigen stimulation. The receptors were gathered from a human donor in good health (CMV status not recorded). Some clones in this sample may be carry-over from other donors' samples.

In its sample, this clonotype was seen a few times. This chain links TRBV4-1 with TRBJ2-1; no firm D call. This CDR3 spans 18 amino acids. The V gene lost 0 bases and the J gene lost 2 bases, with 17 bases spanning the gap. Per germline, CDR1 MGHRA and CDR2 YSYEKL. The CDR3 loop is CASSQEDRPGYAYNEQFF. For the CDR3, the DNA is TGCGCCAGCAGCCAAGAGGACCGCCCCGGGTACGCCTACAATGAGCAGTTCTTC.

As to this clonotype: This sequence may be a read error, since a much larger clone differs from it by one base. The rearrangement joins TRBV7-2 to TRBJ2-3, with D possibly TRBD2 on 7 matching bases. V was clipped by 3 bases and J by 2 bases, with 9 bases between them. The CDR3 consists of 14 residues. The V gene's germline CDR1 is SGHTA and CDR2 FQGNSA. CDR3 residues: CASSFAGATDTQYF. DNA of the CDR3: TGTGCCAGCAGCTTCGCGGGGGCCACAGATACGCAGTATTTT.

This sequence joins TRBV19 and TRBJ1-1, with D unclear. Between the trimmed V and J ends, which lost 5 bases and 10 bases, there was a span of 14 bases. CDR3 length equals 12 residues. CDR1 is LNHDA, CDR2 SQIVND, per germline (reference sequence). CDR3 DNA sequence: TGTGCCAGTAGTTCCAGACGGTCAACAGCTTTCTTT. It translates to CASSSRRSTAFF.

CDR3: CATSTRLGQEGTDTQYF. The CDR3, as DNA: TGTGCCACCAGCACCCGTTTGGGGCAAGAAGGCACAGATACGCAGTATTTT. The chain has TRBV15 and TRBJ2-3, with D possibly matching TRBD1 (5 bases). Germline V gene data show CDR1 as LNHNV and CDR2 as YYDKDF (reference sequence). This CDR3 region has 17 residues. V was pared by 4 bases and J by 1 base, with 18 bases between.

The chain uses TRBV12-3 or TRBV12-4 and TRBJ2-3, with TRBD2 identical over 9 bases. V shed 2 bases, J shed 4 bases, and the junction held 10 bases outside the gene matches. The CDR3 runs 17 residues. This chain's CDR3 is CASSLWGGGGAADTQYF. In DNA, the CDR3 is TGTGCCAGCAGTTTATGGGGGGGCGGGGGGGCAGCAGATACGCAGTATTTT.

This chain joins TRBV7-2 and TRBJ2-1; no reliable D call. V lost 1 base and J lost 4, with 11 bases in between. The germline CDR1 and CDR2 sequences are SGHTA and FQGNSA. This CDR3 is built from 15 residues. CDR3 protein: CASSLGPPVYNEQFF. The CDR3, as DNA: TGTGCCAGCAGCTTAGGGCCGCCCGTTTACAATGAGCAGTTCTTC.

This clonotype has just a few counts. The rearrangement uses TRBV19 and TRBJ1-2; 7 nucleotides align to TRBD1. The V gene end was trimmed by 3 bases and the J gene end by 8 bases; junction bases not matched to a gene: 12. This CDR3 comprises 15 residues. From germline, CDR1 is LNHDA and CDR2 SQIVND (reference sequence). CDR3 coding DNA: TGTGCCAGTAGTATCCCCGGGGACAGCCTTAGAGGCTACACCTTC. Amino acid sequence: CASSIPGDSLRGYTF.

J is TRBJ2-7 and V is TRBV20-1; tentatively, D is TRBD1 (7 bases). Trimming cost V 5 bases and J 4 bases, with 24 bases left between them. Germline loops: CDR1 DFQATT, CDR2 SNEGSKA (reference sequence). CDR3 length: 16 amino acids. Here the CDR3 reads CSAPITSGGRRYEQYF. The CDR3 nucleotides are TGCAGTGCTCCTATTACTTCAGGGGGGCGGCGATACGAGCAGTACTTC.